The T cell receptor (beta chain) under discussion was sequenced for a study of blood T cell repertoires in COVID-19. Study-level information: Samples representing acute and convalescent COVID-19 were sourced from the United States, Italy and Spain. In each case, the material was cDNA or gDNA derived from T cells, B-cell-depleted T cells, or PBMCs.

As processed by the authors: Estimation of nucleated cell counts relied on the amplification of reference gene primers. Sequenced by immunoSEQ multiplex PCR; TCRdb stores in-frame clones only, minus some. V and J calls plus clone size are reproduced from that table; the DNA served to infer D and trimming. The sample lists around 6,500 clones; 80% to 90% were seen once. The CDR3 length is 14 residues. Germline CDR1 reads SGHTA; CDR2 reads FQGNSA. The germline V and J ends were trimmed by 5 bases and 3 bases, with 13 bases remaining between them. Sequencing used peripheral blood. This receptor was identified in a man between 70 and 80 years old with active COVID-19. The chain uses TRBV7-2 and TRBJ1-1; weak D call: TRBD1 (5 bases). CDR3 region: CASSPQGRDTEAFF. DNA of the CDR3: TGTGCCAGCAGCCCCCAGGGAAGGGACACTGAAGCTTTCTTT.